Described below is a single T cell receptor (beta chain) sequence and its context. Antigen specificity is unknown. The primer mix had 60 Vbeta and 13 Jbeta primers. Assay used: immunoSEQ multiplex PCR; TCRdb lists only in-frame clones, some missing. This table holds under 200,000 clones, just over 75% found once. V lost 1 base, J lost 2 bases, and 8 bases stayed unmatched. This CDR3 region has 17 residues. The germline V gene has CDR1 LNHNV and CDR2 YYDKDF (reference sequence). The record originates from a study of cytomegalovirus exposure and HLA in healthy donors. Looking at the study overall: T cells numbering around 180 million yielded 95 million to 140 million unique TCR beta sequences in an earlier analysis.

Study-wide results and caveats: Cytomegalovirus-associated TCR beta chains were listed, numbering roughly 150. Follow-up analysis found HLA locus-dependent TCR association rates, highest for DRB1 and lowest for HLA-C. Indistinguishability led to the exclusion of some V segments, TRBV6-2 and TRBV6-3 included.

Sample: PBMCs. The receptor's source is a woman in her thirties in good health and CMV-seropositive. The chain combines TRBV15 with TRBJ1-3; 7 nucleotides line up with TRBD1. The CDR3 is CATSRGSTGVAGNTIYF. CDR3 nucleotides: TGTGCCACCAGCAGAGGTTCCACAGGGGTAGCTGGAAACACCATATATTTT.